This record concerns one TCR beta chain sequence. Germline assignment: CDR1 SGHNT and CDR2 YENEEA. CDR3 length: 15 residues. V lost 4 bases to trimming and J lost 3 bases, with 15 bases between them. The sample belongs to a study of blood T cell repertoires in COVID-19. Whole-study context: From the United States, Italy and Spain came samples of acute and convalescent COVID-19.

Original analysis: Reference gene primer amplification gave estimated nucleated cell counts. Here immunoSEQ multiplex PCR was the method, and the copy in TCRdb shows in-frame clones only, minus some. That table supplies the V and J calls and clone size; D and trimming were determined from the DNA. Of about 110,000 clones in the sample, 70% to 90% were seen once. The chain uses TRBV11-3 and TRBJ1-2; D is possibly TRBD1 (6 bases). This clonotype was sampled from a human donor in a cohort sampled during active COVID-19. The material sequenced was peripheral blood. CDR3 sequence reads: CASSSAEQGYYGYTF. The CDR3 DNA sequence: TGTGCCAGCAGCTCAGCTGAACAGGGTTACTATGGCTACACCTTC.